This passage covers 7 T cell receptor beta chains from one sample sequenced in a study of PD-1 blockade in classical Hodgkin lymphoma. Here immunoSEQ multiplex PCR was the method, and the copy in TCRdb shows in-frame clones only, minus some. This repertoire shows about 53,000 clones, roughly 80% found once; its top ten account for around 17%. Autologous stem cell transplantation was followed by relapse in every patient, and brentuximab vedotin exposure varied. This specimen consisted of peripheral blood mononuclear cells (PBMCs), obtained at baseline. The receptors come from a human donor with classical Hodgkin lymphoma.

This chain links TRBV12-2 with TRBJ2-5. TRBV12-2 is an annotated pseudogene. The CDR3 runs 14 residues. CDR3 DNA sequence: TGTGCAAGTCGGCTTCCGGGACCCCAAGAGACCCAGTACTTC. Its translation: CASRLPGPQETQYF.

V usage is TRBV9 and J usage is TRBJ2-2; no firm D call. V dropped 5 bases and J dropped 2 bases, with 10 bases sitting between them. From germline, CDR1 is SGDLS and CDR2 YYNGEE. The CDR3 spans 14 residues. CDR3 in DNA: TGTGCCAGCAGTAAGGCCCCAAACACCGGGGAGCTGTTTTTT. Encoded protein: CASSKAPNTGELFF.

This rearrangement joins TRBV30 to TRBJ1-2; TRBD1 aligns across 7 bases. The germline gives CDR1 GTSNPN, CDR2 SVGIG (reference sequence). Trimming took 8 bases from V and 5 from J; bases not matched to a gene: 8. This CDR3 region has 12 residues. CDR3 in amino acids: CAKSRQGYGYTF. In DNA, the CDR3 is TGTGCCAAAAGCCGACAGGGTTATGGCTACACCTTC.

This chain uses TRBV4-2 with TRBJ1-1; 10 nucleotides line up with TRBD1. This CDR3 is built from 15 residues. V trimming: 4 bases; J trimming: 3 bases; junction bases outside the gene matches: 5. From germline, CDR1 is LGHNA and CDR2 YNFKEQ. CDR3 nucleotides: TGTGCCAGCAGCCTGTTCGGGACAGGGGACACTGAAGCTTTCTTT. Protein: CASSLFGTGDTEAFF.

This clone was detected only once. The gene calls are TRBV11-3 and TRBJ2-1, with D unclear. The germline V and J ends were trimmed by 5 bases and 6 bases, with 14 bases remaining between them. In germline, CDR1 is SGHNT, CDR2 YENEEA. The CDR3 loop spans 14 amino acids. This chain's CDR3 is CASSDRISSNEQFF. DNA of the CDR3: TGTGCCAGCAGCGATCGAATTTCCAGCAATGAGCAGTTCTTC. Full variable domain (missing parts from reference TRBV11-3 and TRBJ2-1): EAGVVQSPRYKIIEKKQPVAFWCNPISGHNTLYWYLQNLGQGPELLIRYENEEAVDDSQLPKDRFSAERLKGVDSTLKIQPAELGDSAVYLCASSDRISSNEQFFGPGTRLTVL.

The rearrangement uses TRBV18 and TRBJ2-1; 7 nucleotides match TRBD2. Germline values: CDR1 KGHSH, CDR2 LQKENI. The trim removed 0 bases at V and 7 bases at J, leaving 9 bases unmatched. There are 16 residues in the CDR3. The CDR3 is CASSPPGGVFRNEQFF. CDR3 nucleotides: TGTGCCAGCTCACCACCGGGAGGGGTGTTCCGTAATGAGCAGTTCTTC.

The rearrangement links TRBV18 to TRBJ2-1; 8 bases are a match to TRBD2. This CDR3 has 16 amino acids. CDR1 is KGHSH, CDR2 LQKENI, per germline. The V segment lost 3 bases and the J segment 5 bases; nucleotides outside the gene matches: 9. The CDR3 DNA reads TGTGCCAGCTCACCCCTAGCGGGCAAGCCGGACAATGAGCAGTTCTTC. Translating it yields CASSPLAGKPDNEQFF.